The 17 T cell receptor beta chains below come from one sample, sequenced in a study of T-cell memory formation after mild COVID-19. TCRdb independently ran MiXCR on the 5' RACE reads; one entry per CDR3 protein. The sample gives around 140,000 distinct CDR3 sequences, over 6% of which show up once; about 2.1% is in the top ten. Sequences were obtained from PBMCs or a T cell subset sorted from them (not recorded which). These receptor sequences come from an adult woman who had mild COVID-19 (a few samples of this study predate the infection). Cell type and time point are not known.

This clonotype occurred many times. The CDR3 sequence: CASSQDDRDQPQHF. The CDR3 bases are TGTGCCAGCAGCCAAGATGACAGGGACCAGCCCCAGCATTTT. J is TRBJ1-5 and V is TRBV3-1; TRBD1 matches 7 bases. V was pared by 0 bases and J by 7 bases, with 3 bases of the junction left unmatched. Germline-derived CDR1 and CDR2 are LGHDT and YNNKEL (reference sequence). The CDR3 is 14 amino acids.

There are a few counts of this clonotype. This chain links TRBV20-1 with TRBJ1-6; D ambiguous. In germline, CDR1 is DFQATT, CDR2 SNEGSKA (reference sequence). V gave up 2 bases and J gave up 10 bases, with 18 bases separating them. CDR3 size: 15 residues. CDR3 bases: TGCAGTGCTAGATTCCCAATGGGCAGCCCGTCACCCCTCCACTTT. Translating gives CSARFPMGSPSPLHF.

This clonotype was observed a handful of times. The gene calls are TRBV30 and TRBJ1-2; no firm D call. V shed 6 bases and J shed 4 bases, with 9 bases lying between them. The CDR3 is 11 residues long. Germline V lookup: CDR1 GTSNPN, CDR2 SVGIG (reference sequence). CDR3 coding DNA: TGTGCCTGCCCTTTAGGCTATGGCTACACCTTC. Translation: CACPLGYGYTF.

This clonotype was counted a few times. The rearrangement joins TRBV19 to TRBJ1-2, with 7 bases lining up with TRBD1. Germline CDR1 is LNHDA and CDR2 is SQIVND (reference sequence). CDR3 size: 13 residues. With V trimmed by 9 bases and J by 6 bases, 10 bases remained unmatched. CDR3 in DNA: TGTGCCAGCCGGAAAGGGGGCACAGATGGCTACACCTTC. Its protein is CASRKGGTDGYTF.

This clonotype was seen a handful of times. The CDR3 bases are TGTGCCAGCTCACCACCGAGCTCTGGGGCCAACGTCCTGACTTTC. Its translation is CASSPPSSGANVLTF. The chain recombines TRBV18 with TRBJ2-6; D remains ambiguous. The germline CDR1 and CDR2 sequences are KGHSH and LQKENI. Trimming pared 0 bases from V and 0 bases from J, leaving 3 bases between. The CDR3 extends over 15 amino acids.

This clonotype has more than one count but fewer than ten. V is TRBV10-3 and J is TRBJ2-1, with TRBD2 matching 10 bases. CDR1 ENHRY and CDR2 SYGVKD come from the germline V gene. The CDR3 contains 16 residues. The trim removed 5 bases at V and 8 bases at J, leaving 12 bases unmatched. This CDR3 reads CAISQELAGGRDEQFF. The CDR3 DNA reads TGTGCCATCAGTCAGGAATTAGCGGGAGGACGGGATGAGCAGTTCTTC.

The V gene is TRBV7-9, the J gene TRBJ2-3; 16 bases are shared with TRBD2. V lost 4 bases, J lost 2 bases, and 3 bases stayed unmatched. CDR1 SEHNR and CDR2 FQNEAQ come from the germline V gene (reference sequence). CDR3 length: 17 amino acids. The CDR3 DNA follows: TGTGCCAGCAGCTGGGGGACTAGCGGGAGGGCCACAGATACGCAGTATTTT. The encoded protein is CASSWGTSGRATDTQYF.

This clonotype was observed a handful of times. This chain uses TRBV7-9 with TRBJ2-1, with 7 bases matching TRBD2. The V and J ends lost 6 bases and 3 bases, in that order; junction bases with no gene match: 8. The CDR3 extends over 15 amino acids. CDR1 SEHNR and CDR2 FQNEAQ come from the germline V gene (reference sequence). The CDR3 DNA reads TGTGCCAGCAGGCCTGCCGGGACTAACTACAATGAGCAGTTCTTC. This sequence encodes CASRPAGTNYNEQFF.

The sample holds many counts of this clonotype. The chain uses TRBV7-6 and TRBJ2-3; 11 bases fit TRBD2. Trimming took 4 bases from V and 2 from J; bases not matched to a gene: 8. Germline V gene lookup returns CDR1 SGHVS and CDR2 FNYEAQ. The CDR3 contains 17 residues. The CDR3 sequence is CASSSRLAGQNTDTQYF. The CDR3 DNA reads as TGTGCCAGCAGCTCCAGACTAGCGGGGCAGAACACAGATACGCAGTATTTT.

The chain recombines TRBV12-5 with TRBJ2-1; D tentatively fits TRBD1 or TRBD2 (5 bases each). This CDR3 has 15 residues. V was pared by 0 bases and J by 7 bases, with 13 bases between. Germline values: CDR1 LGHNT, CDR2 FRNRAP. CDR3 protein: CASGLVRGLENEQFF. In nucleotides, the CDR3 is TGTGCTAGTGGTTTGGTACGGGGCTTGGAAAATGAGCAGTTCTTC.

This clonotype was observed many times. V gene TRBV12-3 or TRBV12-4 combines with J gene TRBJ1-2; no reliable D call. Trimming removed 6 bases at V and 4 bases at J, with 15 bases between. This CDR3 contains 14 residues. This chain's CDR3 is CASSRQPIGYGYTF. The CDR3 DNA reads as TGTGCCAGCAGCCGTCAACCGATAGGCTATGGCTACACCTTC.

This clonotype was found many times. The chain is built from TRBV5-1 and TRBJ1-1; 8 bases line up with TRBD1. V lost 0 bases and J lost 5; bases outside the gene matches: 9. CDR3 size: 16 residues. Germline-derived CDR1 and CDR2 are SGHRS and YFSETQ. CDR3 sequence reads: CASSLVSTGAVTEAFF. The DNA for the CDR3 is TGCGCCAGCAGCTTGGTCTCGACAGGGGCGGTTACTGAAGCTTTCTTT.

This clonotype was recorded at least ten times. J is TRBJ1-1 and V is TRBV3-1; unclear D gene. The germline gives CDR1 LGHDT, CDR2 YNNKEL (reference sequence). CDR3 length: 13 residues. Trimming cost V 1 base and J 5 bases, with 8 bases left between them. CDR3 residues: CASSQVLGTEAFF. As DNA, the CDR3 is TGTGCCAGCAGCCAAGTGTTGGGGACTGAAGCTTTCTTT. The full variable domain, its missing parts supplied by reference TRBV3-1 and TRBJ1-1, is DTAVSQTPKYLVTQMGNDKSIKCEQNLGHDTMYWYKQDSKKFLKIMFSYNNKELIINETVPNRFSPKSPDKAHLNLHINSLELGDSAVYFCASSQVLGTEAFFGQGTRLTVV.

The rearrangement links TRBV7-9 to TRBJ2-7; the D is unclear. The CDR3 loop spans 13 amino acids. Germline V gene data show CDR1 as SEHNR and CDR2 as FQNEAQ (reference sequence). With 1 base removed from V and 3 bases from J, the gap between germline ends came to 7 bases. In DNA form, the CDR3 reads TGTGCCAGCAGCTTAGTGTCGGGCTACGAGCAGTACTTC. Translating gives CASSLVSGYEQYF.

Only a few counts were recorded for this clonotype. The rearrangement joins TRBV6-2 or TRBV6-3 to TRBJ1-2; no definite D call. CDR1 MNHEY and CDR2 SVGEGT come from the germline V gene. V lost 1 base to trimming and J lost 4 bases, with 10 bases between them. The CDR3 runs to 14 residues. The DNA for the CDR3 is TGTGCCAGCAGTTACTATTCGGGATCCTATGGCTACACCTTC. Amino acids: CASSYYSGSYGYTF.

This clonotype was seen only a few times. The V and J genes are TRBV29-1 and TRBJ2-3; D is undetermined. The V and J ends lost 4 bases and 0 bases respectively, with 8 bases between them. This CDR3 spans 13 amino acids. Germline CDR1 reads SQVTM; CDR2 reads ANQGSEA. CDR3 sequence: CSVVWKSTDTQYF. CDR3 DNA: TGCAGCGTTGTGTGGAAAAGCACAGATACGCAGTATTTT.

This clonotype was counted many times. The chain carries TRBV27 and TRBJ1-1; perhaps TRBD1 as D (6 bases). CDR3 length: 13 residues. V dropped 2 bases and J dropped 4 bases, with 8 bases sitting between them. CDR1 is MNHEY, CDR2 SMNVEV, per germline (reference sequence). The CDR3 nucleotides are TGTGCCAGCAGTTTAAGGGGGTCCACTGAAGCTTTCTTT. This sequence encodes CASSLRGSTEAFF.